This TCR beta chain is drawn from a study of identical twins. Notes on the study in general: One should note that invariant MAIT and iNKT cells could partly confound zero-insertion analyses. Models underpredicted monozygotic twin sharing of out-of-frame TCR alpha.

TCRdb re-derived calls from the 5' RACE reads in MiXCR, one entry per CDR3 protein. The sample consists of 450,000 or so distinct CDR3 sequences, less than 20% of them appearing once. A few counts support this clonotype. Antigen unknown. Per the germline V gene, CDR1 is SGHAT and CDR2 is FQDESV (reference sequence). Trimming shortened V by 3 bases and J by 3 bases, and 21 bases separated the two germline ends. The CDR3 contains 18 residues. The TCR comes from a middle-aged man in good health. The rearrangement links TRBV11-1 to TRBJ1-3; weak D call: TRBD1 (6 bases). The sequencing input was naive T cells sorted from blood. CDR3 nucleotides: TGTGCCAGCAGCTTTTCACCCAGGGGACGGAGTAGTGGAAACACCATATATTTT. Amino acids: CASSFSPRGRSSGNTIYF.